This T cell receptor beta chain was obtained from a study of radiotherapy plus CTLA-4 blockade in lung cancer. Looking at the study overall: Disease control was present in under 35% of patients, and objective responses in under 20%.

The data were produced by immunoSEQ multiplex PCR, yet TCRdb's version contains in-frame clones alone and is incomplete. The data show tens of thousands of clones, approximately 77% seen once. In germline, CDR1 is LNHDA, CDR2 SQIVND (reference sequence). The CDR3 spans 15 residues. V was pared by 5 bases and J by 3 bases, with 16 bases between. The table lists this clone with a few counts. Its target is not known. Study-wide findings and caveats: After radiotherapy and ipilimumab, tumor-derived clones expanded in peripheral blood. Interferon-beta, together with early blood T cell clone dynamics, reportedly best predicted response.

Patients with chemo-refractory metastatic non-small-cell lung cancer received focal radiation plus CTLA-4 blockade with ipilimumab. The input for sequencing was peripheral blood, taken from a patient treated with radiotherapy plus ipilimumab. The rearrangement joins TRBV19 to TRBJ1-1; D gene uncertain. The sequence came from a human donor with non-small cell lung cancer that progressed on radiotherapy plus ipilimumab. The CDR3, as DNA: TGTGCCAGTAGTCTCACGTGGGGTTCGGACACTGAAGCTTTCTTT. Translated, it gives CASSLTWGSDTEAFF. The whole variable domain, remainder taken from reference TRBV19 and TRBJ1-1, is DGGITQSPKYLFRKEGQNVTLSCEQNLNHDAMYWYRQDPGQGLRLIYYSQIVNDFQKGDIAEGYSVSREKKESFPLTVTSAQKNPTAFYLCASSLTWGSDTEAFFGQGTRLTVV.